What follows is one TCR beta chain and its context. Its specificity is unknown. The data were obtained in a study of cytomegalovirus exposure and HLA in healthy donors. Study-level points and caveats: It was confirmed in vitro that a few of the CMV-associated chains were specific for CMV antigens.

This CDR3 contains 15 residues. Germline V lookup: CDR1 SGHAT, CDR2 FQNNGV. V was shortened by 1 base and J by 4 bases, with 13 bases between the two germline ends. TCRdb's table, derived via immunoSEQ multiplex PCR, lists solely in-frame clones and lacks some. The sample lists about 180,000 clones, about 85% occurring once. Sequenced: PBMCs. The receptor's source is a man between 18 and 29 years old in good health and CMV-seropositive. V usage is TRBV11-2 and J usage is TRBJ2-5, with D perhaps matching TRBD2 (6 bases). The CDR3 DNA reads TGTGCCAGCAGCTTAGCGGCAGGGAGGAGAGAGACCCAGTACTTC. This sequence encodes CASSLAAGRRETQYF.